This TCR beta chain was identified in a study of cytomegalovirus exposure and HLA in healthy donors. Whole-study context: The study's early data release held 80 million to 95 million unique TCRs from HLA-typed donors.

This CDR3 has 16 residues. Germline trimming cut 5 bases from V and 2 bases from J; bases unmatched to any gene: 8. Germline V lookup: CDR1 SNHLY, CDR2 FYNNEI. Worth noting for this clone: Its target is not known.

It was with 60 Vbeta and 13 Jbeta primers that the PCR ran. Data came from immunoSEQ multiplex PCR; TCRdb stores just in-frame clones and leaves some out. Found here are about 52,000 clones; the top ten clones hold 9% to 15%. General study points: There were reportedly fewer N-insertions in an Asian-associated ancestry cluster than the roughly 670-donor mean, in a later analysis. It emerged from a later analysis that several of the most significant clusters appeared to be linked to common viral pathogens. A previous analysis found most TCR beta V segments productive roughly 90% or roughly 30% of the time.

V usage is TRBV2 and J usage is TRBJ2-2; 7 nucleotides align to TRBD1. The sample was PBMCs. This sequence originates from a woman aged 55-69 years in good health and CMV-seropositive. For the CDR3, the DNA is TGTGCCAGCAGTCAACTGACAGGGCGAAACACCGGGGAGCTGTTTTTT. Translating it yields CASSQLTGRNTGELFF.